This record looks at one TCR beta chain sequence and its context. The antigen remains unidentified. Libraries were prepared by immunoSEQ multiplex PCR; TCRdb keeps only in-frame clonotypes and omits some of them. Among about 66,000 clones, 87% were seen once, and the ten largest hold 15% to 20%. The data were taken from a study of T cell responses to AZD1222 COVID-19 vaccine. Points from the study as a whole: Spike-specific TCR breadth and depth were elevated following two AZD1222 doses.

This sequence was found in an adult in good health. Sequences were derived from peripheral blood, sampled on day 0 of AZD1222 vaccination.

CDR3 amino acids: CASSLGGRGSSTEAFF. For the CDR3, the DNA is TGTGCCAGCAGTTTGGGGGGGAGGGGCTCGAGCACTGAAGCTTTCTTT. The rearrangement joins TRBV28 to TRBJ1-1; possible D gene TRBD1, 5 bases. Deletions cut 3 bases from V and 4 bases from J, with 18 bases between. This CDR3 contains 16 residues. CDR1 and CDR2 (germline): MDHEN, SYDVKM. Together with reference TRBV28 and TRBJ1-1, the CDR3 gives the full variable domain: DVKVTQSSRYLVKRTGEKVFLECVQDMDHENMFWYRQDPGLGLRLIYFSYDVKMKEKGDIPEGYSVSREKKERFSLILESASTNQTSMYLCASSLGGRGSSTEAFFGQGTRLTVV.